These 21 T cell receptor beta chains were sequenced from one sample in a study of T cells in Graves' hyperthyroidism and ophthalmopathy. Amplification of TCR beta CDR3 regions was performed using RNA transcripts as template. The TCR CDR3 first-round RT-PCR relied on the HTBI primer set. TCRdb reprocessed the multiplex PCR reads with MiXCR, giving one entry per CDR3 protein. Among about 260,000 distinct CDR3 sequences, around 20% were seen once, and the ten largest hold around 65%. The source material was blood. The origin of the receptors is a man aged 30 to 39 with Graves' ophthalmopathy.

The rearrangement joins TRBV3-1 to TRBJ1-6; no clear D gene. This CDR3 region has 15 residues. Germline CDR1 is LGHDT and CDR2 is YNNKEL (reference sequence). The V end lost 2 bases, the J end lost 0 bases, and 5 bases lay between the germline ends. In DNA, the CDR3 is TGTGCCAGCAGCCAAAGGGACTCCTATAATTCACCCCTCCACTTT. Translating gives CASSQRDSYNSPLHF.

The V and J genes are TRBV24-1 and TRBJ1-4; the D gene is possibly TRBD1 (5 bases). V lost 12 bases, J lost 1 base, and 17 bases lay in between. The V gene's germline CDR1 is KGHDR and CDR2 SFDVKD. CDR3 length: 15 residues. The DNA for the CDR3 is TGTGCCGTAGGACCGGGGCTTGTAACTAATGAAAAACTGTTTTTT. Translating gives CAVGPGLVTNEKLFF.

This clonotype appeared a few times. The rearrangement links TRBV10-2 to TRBJ1-2; D is undetermined. Looked up from germline, CDR1 is WSHSY and CDR2 is SAAADI. The CDR3 consists of 13 residues. V lost 4 bases and J lost 3, with 9 bases in between. The chain's CDR3 is CASSGQIDYGYTF. The CDR3 region has the DNA TGCGCCAGCAGTGGGCAGATCGACTATGGCTACACCTTC.

This clonotype showed up just a few times. This chain connects TRBV19 to TRBJ1-5; 7 positions agree with TRBD1. J gave up 2 bases and V 5 bases, and 9 bases lay outside the gene matches. CDR3 size: 16 residues. Germline loops: CDR1 LNHDA, CDR2 SQIVND (reference sequence). The CDR3 DNA is TGTGCCAGTAGTGCCTCCCCCGGGACAGGCAATCAGCCCCAGCATTTT. Translating it yields CASSASPGTGNQPQHF.

There are many counts of this clonotype. The rearrangement links TRBV11-2 to TRBJ2-1; 8 positions agree with TRBD2. This CDR3 contains 15 residues. Losses at the gene ends were 7 bases for V and 2 bases for J; bases not matched to a gene: 7. Germline V lookup: CDR1 SGHAT, CDR2 FQNNGV. The CDR3 DNA is TGTGCCAGCAAACCGGGAGGGCAAACCTACAATGAGCAGTTCTTC. Protein product: CASKPGGQTYNEQFF. Full variable domain (remainder filled in from reference TRBV11-2 and TRBJ2-1): EAGVAQSPRYKIIEKRQSVAFWCNPISGHATLYWYQQILGQGPKLLIQFQNNGVVDDSQLPKDRFSAERLKGVDSTLKIQPAKLEDSAVYLCASKPGGQTYNEQFFGPGTRLTVL.

This clonotype was recorded many times. The chain uses TRBV24-1 and TRBJ2-1; TRBD2 is a possible D gene (6 bases). V lost 2 bases to trimming and J lost 9 bases, with 16 bases between them. The CDR3 spans 15 residues. Germline values: CDR1 KGHDR, CDR2 SFDVKD. The CDR3 DNA is TGTGCCACCAGTGATTACGGGGACTCCACCGGTGAGCAGTTCTTC. Translated, it gives CATSDYGDSTGEQFF.

This clonotype was detected many times. This sequence joins TRBV18 and TRBJ2-2; D gene uncertain. Trimming stripped 3 bases from V and 6 bases from J, with 14 bases between. CDR1 KGHSH and CDR2 LQKENI come from the germline V gene. This CDR3 has 15 amino acids. The DNA for the CDR3 is TGTGCCAGCTCACCCCCAGGATATTCACCCGGGGAGCTGTTTTTT. It translates to CASSPPGYSPGELFF.

The chain recombines TRBV10-3 with TRBJ2-1; D might be TRBD1 or TRBD2, each matching 6 bases. V was cut by 8 bases and J by 8 bases, with 16 bases left in between. This CDR3 has 13 amino acids. Per germline, CDR1 ENHRY and CDR2 SYGVKD. The DNA of the CDR3 is TGTGCCATCCGACCGACCGGGGGCCATGAGCAGTTCTTC. Translating gives CAIRPTGGHEQFF.

There are a few counts of this clonotype. The V call is TRBV28, the J call TRBJ2-2; TRBD2 agrees at 12 bases. V was clipped by 6 bases and J by 6 bases; unmatched bases: 5. Germline-derived CDR1 and CDR2 are MDHEN and SYDVKM. The CDR3 sequence is 15 residues long. CDR3 in amino acids: CASRTLAGGPGELFF. The CDR3 coding sequence is TGTGCCAGCAGGACCCTAGCGGGAGGGCCCGGGGAGCTGTTTTTT.

V is TRBV5-6 and J is TRBJ2-2, with TRBD2 matching 14 bases. The CDR3 consists of 16 residues. V gave up 3 bases and J gave up 8 bases; unmatched junction bases: 6. Per the germline V gene, CDR1 is SGHDT and CDR2 is YYEEEE. The CDR3 sequence: CASSSGLAGVLGELFF. The CDR3 coding sequence is TGTGCCAGCAGCTCGGGACTAGCGGGAGTTTTAGGGGAGCTGTTTTTT. The variable domain in full, completed from reference TRBV5-6 and TRBJ2-2, reads DAGVTQSPTHLIKTRGQQVTLRCSPKSGHDTVSWYQQALGQGPQFIFQYYEEEERQRGNFPDRFSGHQFPNYSSELNVNALLLGDSALYLCASSSGLAGVLGELFFGEGSRLTVL.

This clonotype was counted many times. V usage is TRBV2 and J usage is TRBJ1-1, with D unresolved. The germline V gene encodes CDR1 SNHLY and CDR2 FYNNEI. The CDR3 is 12 amino acids. The V and J ends lost 6 bases and 3 bases respectively, with 8 bases between them. The CDR3, as DNA: TGTGCCAGCAGCTCAGCCTACACTGAAGCTTTCTTT. Translated: CASSSAYTEAFF.

This clonotype was seen a few times. V gene TRBV5-1 combines with J gene TRBJ2-2; D perhaps matches TRBD2 (5 bases). V shed 2 bases and J shed 4 bases, with 12 bases lying between them. Germline assignment: CDR1 SGHRS and CDR2 YFSETQ. The length of the CDR3 is 15 residues. CDR3 protein: CASSLGGTITGELFF. CDR3 bases: TGCGCCAGCAGCTTAGGAGGCACCATCACCGGGGAGCTGTTTTTT.

The chain couples TRBV29-1 to TRBJ2-1; a possible D gene is TRBD2 (7 bases). Germline V gene lookup returns CDR1 SQVTM and CDR2 ANQGSEA. This CDR3 contains 15 residues. Trimming left V 0 bases short and J 8 bases short, with 17 bases between. The CDR3 sequence: CSVEEQGGGSYEQFF. The CDR3 nucleotides read TGCAGCGTTGAAGAACAAGGGGGAGGGAGCTATGAGCAGTTCTTC.

This clonotype has just a few counts. This chain connects TRBV20-1 to TRBJ2-2; 10 bases are shared with TRBD2. The V gene's germline CDR1 is DFQATT and CDR2 SNEGSKA (reference sequence). CDR3 length: 16 amino acids. The junction had 4 bases not matched to a gene; V was cut back by 2 bases and J by 1 base. The CDR3 DNA sequence: TGCAGTGCTAGACTTCTAGCGGGGGTGAACACCGGGGAGCTGTTTTTT. It is translated as CSARLLAGVNTGELFF.

This sequence joins TRBV24-1 and TRBJ2-5; D may be TRBD2 (6 bases). Trimming stripped 7 bases from V and 2 bases from J, with 34 bases between. The CDR3 spans 21 residues. Germline V gene data show CDR1 as KGHDR and CDR2 as SFDVKD. This CDR3 reads CATSYFGSNCVYGLLQETQYF. Here the CDR3 DNA reads TGTGCCACCAGCTACTTCGGCTCTAATTGCGTGTACGGACTACTACAAGAGACCCAGTACTTC.

The rearrangement links TRBV2 to TRBJ2-7; 10 nucleotides agree with TRBD2. The CDR3 length is 13 residues. With V trimmed by 8 bases and J by 6 bases, 7 bases remained unmatched. Looked up from germline, CDR1 is SNHLY and CDR2 is FYNNEI. The CDR3 bases are TGTGCCAGCTATCTAGCGGGAGTGCGCGAGCAGTACTTC. Translating gives CASYLAGVREQYF. Drawing the rest from reference TRBV2 and TRBJ2-7, the complete variable domain is EPEVTQTPSHQVTQMGQEVILRCVPISNHLYFYWYRQILGQKVEFLVSFYNNEISEKSEIFDDQFSVERPDGSNFTLKIRSTKLEDSAMYFCASYLAGVREQYFGPGTRLTVT.

This chain joins TRBV5-1 and TRBJ2-7, with TRBD2 matching over 12 bases. The germline CDR1 and CDR2 sequences are SGHRS and YFSETQ. V was pared by 2 bases and J by 3 bases, with 3 bases of the junction left unmatched. There are 15 residues in the CDR3. The CDR3 DNA sequence: TGCGCCAGCAGCTTAGGACTAGCGGGATTCTACGAGCAGTACTTC. Translated, it gives CASSLGLAGFYEQYF.

This clonotype has a handful of counts. The genes are TRBV5-1 and TRBJ2-3; no clear D. The CDR3 runs to 15 residues. Germline CDR1 SGHRS, CDR2 YFSETQ. Trimming pared 0 bases from V and 2 bases from J, leaving 10 bases between. DNA of the CDR3: TGCGCCAGCAGCTTGGCCTCGTATAACACAGATACGCAGTATTTT. This translates into CASSLASYNTDTQYF.

The gene calls are TRBV28 and TRBJ1-5; no firm D call. From germline, CDR1 is MDHEN and CDR2 SYDVKM. Between the trimmed V and J ends, which lost 7 bases and 0 bases, there was a span of 13 bases. The CDR3 contains 15 residues. The CDR3 region is CASIPRGYSNQPQHF. In DNA form, the CDR3 reads TGTGCCAGCATCCCACGGGGATATAGCAATCAGCCCCAGCATTTT.

This clonotype was seen more than once but under ten times. The chain couples TRBV7-6 to TRBJ2-1; D may correspond to TRBD1 or TRBD2 (6 bases each). Germline-derived CDR1 and CDR2 are SGHVS and FNYEAQ. Trimming took 5 bases from V and 3 from J, leaving 17 bases between them. This CDR3 has 16 amino acids. The CDR3 is CASSPGGTPHYNEQFF. The CDR3, as DNA: TGTGCCAGCAGCCCAGGAGGGACACCTCACTACAATGAGCAGTTCTTC. The full variable domain, completed using reference TRBV7-6 and TRBJ2-1, is GAGVSQSPRYKVTKRGQDVALRCDPISGHVSLYWYRQALGQGPEFLTYFNYEAQQDKSGLPNDRFSAERPEGSISTLTIQRTEQRDSAMYRCASSPGGTPHYNEQFFGPGTRLTVL.

The chain joins TRBV12-3 or TRBV12-4 to TRBJ1-5; D might be TRBD1 (6 bases). The CDR3 consists of 13 residues. Trimming shortened V by 6 bases and J by 4 bases, and 10 bases separated the two germline ends. The CDR3 DNA is TGTGCCAGCAGAGGCAGGGGAAATCAGCCCCAGCATTTT. Encoded protein: CASRGRGNQPQHF.